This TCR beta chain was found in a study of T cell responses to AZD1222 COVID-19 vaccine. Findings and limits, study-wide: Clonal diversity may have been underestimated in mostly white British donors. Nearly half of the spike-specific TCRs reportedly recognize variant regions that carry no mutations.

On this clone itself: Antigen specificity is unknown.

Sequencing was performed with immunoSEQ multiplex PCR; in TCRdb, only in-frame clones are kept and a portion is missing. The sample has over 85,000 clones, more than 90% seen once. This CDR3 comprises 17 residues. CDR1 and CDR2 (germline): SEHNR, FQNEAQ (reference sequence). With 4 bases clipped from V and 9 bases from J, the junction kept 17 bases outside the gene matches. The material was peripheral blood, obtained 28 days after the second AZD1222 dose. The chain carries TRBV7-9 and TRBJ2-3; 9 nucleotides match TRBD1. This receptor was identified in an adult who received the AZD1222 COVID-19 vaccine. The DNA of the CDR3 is TGTGCCAGCAGCTCGCCTACAGGGGGCGAGATACAGGTAACGCAGTATTTT. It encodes CASSSPTGGEIQVTQYF.